This TCR beta chain was retrieved from a study of CD8 T cells in ankylosing spondylitis. The study's findings and limits: Clones tied to disease were said to be significantly enriched in matched ankylosing spondylitis synovial fluid. A motif of 7 to 9 highly homologous TCR beta variants was seen as apparently characteristic of ankylosing spondylitis blood.

V lost 4 bases and J 4 bases, leaving 16 bases between the germline ends. This CDR3 region has 15 residues. CDR1 and CDR2 (germline): LGHDT, YNNKEL (reference sequence). Worth noting for this clonotype: As yet, its antigen is unknown.

TCR beta libraries were made by quantitative 5'-RACE with molecular barcodes. TCRdb ran MiXCR on the 5' RACE reads and lists one entry per CDR3 protein. The profile shows under 550,000 distinct CDR3 sequences, approximately 26% of them singletons. The clonotype comes from a male donor with ankylosing spondylitis. V usage is TRBV3-1 and J usage is TRBJ1-2; D might be TRBD1 (5 bases). Sequencing used blood, either unsorted or a sorted T cell fraction (not recorded which). CDR3: CASSLRQNGGYGYTF. CDR3 bases: TGTGCCAGCAGCCTCCGACAGAACGGTGGCTATGGCTACACCTTC.